This TCR beta chain stems from a study of OX40 agonist ivuxolimab in advanced cancers. Study-wide points: At 0.1 to 3.0 mg/kg and by week 6, clonal expansion occurred in CD4+ and CD8+ blood T cells.

Concerning this clone itself: Antigen: not known.

Repertoires were generated with immunoSEQ multiplex PCR, while TCRdb's copy carries only in-frame clones and drops some. The sample comprises more than 65,000 clones, more than 85% of which are singletons, and approximately 0.99% rests with the top ten. The clonotype originates from an adult with an advanced solid tumor such as melanoma, head and neck, liver or kidney cancer. The material was CD4+ or CD8+ T cells sorted from blood, obtained in a trial of the OX40 agonist ivuxolimab.

The CDR3 sequence is CASSLVSQNTGELFF. In DNA, the CDR3 is TGCGCCAGCAGCTTAGTTAGTCAAAACACCGGGGAGCTGTTTTTT. The chain carries TRBV5-1 and TRBJ2-2, with D hard to call. The V gene lost 2 bases and the J gene lost 2 bases, with 10 bases spanning the gap. Germline loops: CDR1 SGHRS, CDR2 YFSETQ. The CDR3 is made up of 15 amino acids.